The T cell receptor (beta chain) described here comes from a study of T cell responses to AZD1222 COVID-19 vaccine. Study information: Analyses pooled second doses at about 4 or about 12 weeks. Findings and limits, study-wide: With two AZD1222 doses given, Spike-specific TCR breadth and depth both rose.

Assay used: immunoSEQ multiplex PCR; TCRdb lists only in-frame clones, some missing. The table lists about 93,000 clones, 88% of them singletons, with roughly 15% in the top ten. Note on this clone: Its target is unknown.

Per germline, CDR1 SGHRS and CDR2 YFSETQ. The CDR3 runs 17 residues. J gave up 7 bases and V 1 base, and 14 bases lay outside the gene matches. This sample comprised peripheral blood, obtained on day 0 of AZD1222 vaccination. The gene calls are TRBV5-1 and TRBJ1-1; 9 bases fit TRBD1. The receptor was isolated from an adult in good health. CDR3 DNA sequence: TGCGCCAGCAGCTTGAGGGAACAGGGGGCGCCCCCCTATGAAGCTTTCTTT. Translation gives CASSLREQGAPPYEAFF.